This T cell receptor beta chain is from a study of shared clonotypes between healthy human individuals. Several immunoSEQ plates received, in even portions, the genomic DNA of each subset. Scientists sequenced DNA from unsorted PBMC on ten immunoSEQ deep assay plates. Per the authors' pipeline: ImmunoSEQ gave junction-only sequences without quality scores, so filtering differed. The data were produced by immunoSEQ multiplex PCR, yet TCRdb's version contains in-frame clones alone and is incomplete. V, J and clone size reflect that table, while D and trimming were determined from the DNA. This table has about 460,000 clones, approximately 71% appearing once. All participating donors were Caucasian adults from Nashville, Tennessee. The CDR3 runs to 14 residues. Trimming took off 4 bases at V and 5 bases at J, with 12 bases between the two ends. Per germline, CDR1 SGHDN and CDR2 FVKESK.

Sequencing was performed on PBMCs. This rearrangement joins TRBV14 to TRBJ2-1; tentative D call: TRBD2 (6 bases). This TCR came from a woman in her forties in good health. Some clones in this sample may be carry-over from other donors' samples. This chain's CDR3 is CASSRRVQNNEQFF. CDR3 DNA: TGTGCCAGCAGCCGGAGGGTGCAGAACAATGAGCAGTTCTTC.